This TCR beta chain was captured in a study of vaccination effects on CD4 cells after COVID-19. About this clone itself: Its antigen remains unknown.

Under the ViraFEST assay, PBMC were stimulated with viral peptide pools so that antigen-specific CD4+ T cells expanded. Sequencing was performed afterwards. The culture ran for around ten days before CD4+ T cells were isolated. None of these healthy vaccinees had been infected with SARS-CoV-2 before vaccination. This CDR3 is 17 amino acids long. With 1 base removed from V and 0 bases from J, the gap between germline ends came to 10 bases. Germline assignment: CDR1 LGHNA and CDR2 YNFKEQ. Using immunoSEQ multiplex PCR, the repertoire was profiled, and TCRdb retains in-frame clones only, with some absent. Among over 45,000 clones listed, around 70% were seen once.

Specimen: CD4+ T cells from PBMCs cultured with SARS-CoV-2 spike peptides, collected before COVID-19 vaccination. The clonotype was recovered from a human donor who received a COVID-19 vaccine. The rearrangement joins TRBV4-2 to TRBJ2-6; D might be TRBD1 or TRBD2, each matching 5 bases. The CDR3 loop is CASSQARGGSGANVLTF. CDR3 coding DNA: TGTGCCAGCAGCCAAGCACGTGGGGGCTCTGGGGCCAACGTCCTGACTTTC.